This T cell receptor (beta chain) is from a study of CD8 T cells in ankylosing spondylitis listed by TCRdb under 2017. About the study as a whole: The study set out to find disease-linked TCR variants by profiling T cell receptor beta repertoires in ankylosing spondylitis patients and healthy donors. Samples of peripheral blood were taken, and for ankylosing spondylitis patients, synovial fluid was collected as well. The whole study cohort included about a hundred healthy donors and 20 to 30 ankylosing spondylitis patients. Findings and caveats that apply to the study as a whole: Some motif variants had previously been reported in the synovial fluid and blood of reactive arthritis patients, which suggests shared mechanisms of disease initiation. Blood from ankylosing spondylitis patients appeared to be characterized by a TCR beta motif made up of seven or eight highly homologous amino acid variants. The disease-linked clones had a CD8+ phenotype and were found at relatively low frequencies in peripheral blood. According to the report, matched synovial fluid samples from ankylosing spondylitis patients were significantly enriched for the disease-linked clones.

This clonotype turned up a few times. No antigen is known for it. No quality values exist for individual bases; no much larger clone is one base distant. Sequencing relied on an Illumina HiSeq 2500. Quantitative 5'-RACE with molecular barcodes was the method used to prepare the TCR beta libraries. The source study handled its data this way. Disease-linked TCR variants were identified with a new computational method built on a probabilistic model of VDJ rearrangement. The public reads were run again by TCRdb, first through fastp at Q25 and then through MiXCR, and only productive beta chains were kept. Rows with one shared CDR3 protein collapse into an entry with the most common genes and DNA. TCRdb assigned the V and J calls; the authors' analysis was not used. This sample comprises some 700,000 distinct CDR3 sequences, around 20% of them detected only once. The ten largest clones take up around 19% of the sample.

The germline ends are 10 bases apart after V is trimmed by 0 bases and J by 4 bases. CDR1 LGHNA and CDR2 YSLEER are derived from the germline V gene. The CDR3 starts with the cysteine, ends with the phenylalanine, and has 15 residues. Kept here is only the CDR3 DNA, which spans 45 bases and is read in frame from base 1. This sequence was found in a male donor with ankylosing spondylitis. This receptor chain uses TRBV4-3 and TRBJ1-5; TRBD1 is possibly the D segment (5 matching bases). Sequencing was done on a sample of blood, either unsorted or a sorted T cell fraction (not recorded which). The CDR3 region has the sequence CASSQDLGTNQPQHF. Here is the DNA: TGCGCCAGCAGCCAAGATCTGGGGACTAATCAGCCCCAGCATTTT.